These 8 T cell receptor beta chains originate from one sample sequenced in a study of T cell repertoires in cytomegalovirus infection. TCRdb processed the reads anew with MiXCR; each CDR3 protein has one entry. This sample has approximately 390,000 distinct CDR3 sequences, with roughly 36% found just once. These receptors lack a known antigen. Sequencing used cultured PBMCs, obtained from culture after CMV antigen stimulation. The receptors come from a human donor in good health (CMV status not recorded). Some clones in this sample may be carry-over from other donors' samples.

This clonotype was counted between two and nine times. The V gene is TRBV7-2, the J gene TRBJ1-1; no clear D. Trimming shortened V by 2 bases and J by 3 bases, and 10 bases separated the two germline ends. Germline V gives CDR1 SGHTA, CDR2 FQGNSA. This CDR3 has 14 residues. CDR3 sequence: CASSLTPWDTEAFF. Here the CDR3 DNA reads TGTGCCAGCAGCTTAACCCCATGGGACACTGAAGCTTTCTTT.

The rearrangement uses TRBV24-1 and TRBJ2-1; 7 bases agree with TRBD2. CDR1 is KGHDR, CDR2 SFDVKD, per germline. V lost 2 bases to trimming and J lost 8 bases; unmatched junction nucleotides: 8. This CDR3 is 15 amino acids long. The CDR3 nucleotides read TGTGCCACCAGTGATTCTGCGGGAGTGGTGGATGAGCAGTTCTTC. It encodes CATSDSAGVVDEQFF.

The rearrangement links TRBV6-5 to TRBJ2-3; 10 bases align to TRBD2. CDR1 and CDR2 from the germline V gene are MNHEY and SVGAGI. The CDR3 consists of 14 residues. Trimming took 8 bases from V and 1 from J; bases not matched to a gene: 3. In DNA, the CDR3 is TGTGCCAGCGCCACTAGCGGGGGCACAGATACGCAGTATTTT. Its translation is CASATSGGTDTQYF.

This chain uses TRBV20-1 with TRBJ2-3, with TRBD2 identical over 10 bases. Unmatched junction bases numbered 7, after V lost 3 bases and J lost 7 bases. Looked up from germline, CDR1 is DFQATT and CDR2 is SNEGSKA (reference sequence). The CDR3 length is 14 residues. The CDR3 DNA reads TGCAGTGCTAGTTGGCTAGCGGGAGACAATACGCAGTATTTT. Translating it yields CSASWLAGDNTQYF.

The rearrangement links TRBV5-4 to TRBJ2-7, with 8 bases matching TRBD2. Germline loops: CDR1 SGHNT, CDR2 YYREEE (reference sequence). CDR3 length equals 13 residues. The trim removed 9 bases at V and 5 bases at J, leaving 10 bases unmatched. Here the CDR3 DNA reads TGTGCCACCGCCGGGACTAGAGGAAACGAGCAGTACTTC. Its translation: CATAGTRGNEQYF.

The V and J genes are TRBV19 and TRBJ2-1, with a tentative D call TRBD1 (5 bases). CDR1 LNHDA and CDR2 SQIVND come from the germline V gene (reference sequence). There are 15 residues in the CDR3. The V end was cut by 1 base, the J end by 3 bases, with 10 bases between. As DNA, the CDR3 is TGTGCCAGTAGTATAGCTGCAGGGATCTACAATGAGCAGTTCTTC. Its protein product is CASSIAAGIYNEQFF.

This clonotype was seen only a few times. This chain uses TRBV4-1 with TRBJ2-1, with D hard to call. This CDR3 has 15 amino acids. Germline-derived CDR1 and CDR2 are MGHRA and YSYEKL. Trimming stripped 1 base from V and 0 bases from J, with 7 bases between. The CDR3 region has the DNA TGCGCCAGCAGCCAAGGGGTAAGCTCCTACAATGAGCAGTTCTTC. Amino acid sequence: CASSQGVSSYNEQFF.

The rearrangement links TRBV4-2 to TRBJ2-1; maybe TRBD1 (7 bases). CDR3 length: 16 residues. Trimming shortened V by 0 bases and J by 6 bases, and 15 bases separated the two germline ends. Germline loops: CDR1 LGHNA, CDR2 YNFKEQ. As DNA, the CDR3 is TGTGCCAGCAGCCAAGATGGAGGGGGCCAGTTCAATGAGCAGTTCTTC. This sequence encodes CASSQDGGGQFNEQFF.